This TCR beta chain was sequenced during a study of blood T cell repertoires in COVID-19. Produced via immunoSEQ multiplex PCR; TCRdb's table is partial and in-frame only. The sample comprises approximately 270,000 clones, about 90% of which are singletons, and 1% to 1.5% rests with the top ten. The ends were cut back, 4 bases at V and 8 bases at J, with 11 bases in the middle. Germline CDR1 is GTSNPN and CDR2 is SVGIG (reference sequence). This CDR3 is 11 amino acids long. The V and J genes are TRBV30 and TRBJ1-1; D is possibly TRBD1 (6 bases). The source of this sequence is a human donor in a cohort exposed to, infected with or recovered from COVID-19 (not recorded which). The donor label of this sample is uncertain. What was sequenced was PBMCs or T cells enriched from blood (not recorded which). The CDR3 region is CAWNKQGEAFF. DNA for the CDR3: TGTGCCTGGAATAAACAGGGAGAAGCTTTCTTT.